The 9 T cell receptor beta chains in this list originate from one sample, sequenced in a study of post-analysis software for immune sequencing data. Study-wide findings and caveats: Controls had lower frequencies than patients of about 5 TRBV segments, which included TRBV5-6, TRBV5-1 and TRBV20-1.

Presence of unique molecular identifiers characterized the TCR beta cDNA libraries. Each CDR3 protein is one row after TCRdb ran MiXCR on the PCR reads. This table has about 260,000 distinct CDR3 sequences, 35% to 40% appearing once. These receptors have no identified antigens. Sequenced input: blood. The source of these receptors is a girl aged 10 to 17 with multiple sclerosis.

There are a few counts of this clonotype. One end of the junction is discordant with germline, which a read error may explain. This sequence joins TRBV28 and TRBJ1-6; tentative D call: TRBD1 (5 bases). In germline, CDR1 is MDHEN, CDR2 SYDVKM. CDR3 length: 13 amino acids. In DNA form, the CDR3 reads TGTGCCAGCAGTGTACTGGGGGGATCACCCCCCCACTTT. Residues: CASSVLGGSPPHF.

This clonotype showed up many times. The chain recombines TRBV12-3 or TRBV12-4 with TRBJ1-1; D unresolved. The V and J ends lost 7 bases and 4 bases respectively, with 16 bases between them. The CDR3 length is 14 residues. CDR3 in amino acids: CASNLRGGLTEAFF. The CDR3 nucleotides are TGTGCCAGCAATCTTCGTGGAGGGCTCACTGAAGCTTTCTTT.

This chain connects TRBV20-1 to TRBJ2-5; tentative D call: TRBD2 (6 bases). This CDR3 spans 13 amino acids. With 3 bases removed from V and 5 bases from J, the gap between germline ends came to 13 bases. The germline gives CDR1 DFQATT, CDR2 SNEGSKA (reference sequence). CDR3: CSASHSGSETQYF. DNA for the CDR3: TGCAGTGCTAGCCACAGCGGGTCGGAGACCCAGTACTTC.

This clonotype was seen at least ten times. This rearrangement joins TRBV7-9 to TRBJ2-3; D is ambiguous. The CDR3 contains 15 residues. V was cut by 5 bases and J by 0 bases, with 12 bases left in between. The germline V gene encodes CDR1 SEHNR and CDR2 FQNEAQ (reference sequence). The CDR3 DNA sequence: TGTGCCAGCAGCCCCTCGGACCCTAGCACAGATACGCAGTATTTT. Translating it yields CASSPSDPSTDTQYF.

The chain employs TRBV7-2 and TRBJ2-1, with 8 bases that match TRBD2. Germline V gene data show CDR1 as SGHTA and CDR2 as FQGNSA. Losses at the gene ends were 4 bases for V and 9 bases for J; bases not matched to a gene: 8. There are 14 residues in the CDR3. The CDR3 sequence: CASSWSGSGIEQFF. The CDR3 region has the DNA TGTGCCAGCAGCTGGAGCGGGAGTGGAATTGAGCAGTTCTTC.

This clonotype has only a few counts. The chain recombines TRBV11-3 with TRBJ2-1, with D uncertain. CDR3 size: 13 residues. Germline CDR1 is SGHNT and CDR2 is YENEEA. With 5 bases removed from V and 4 bases from J, the gap between germline ends came to 9 bases. The CDR3 spells CASSSSRYNEQFF. The CDR3 bases are TGTGCCAGCAGCAGCTCTAGGTACAATGAGCAGTTCTTC. Full variable domain (remainder filled in from reference TRBV11-3 and TRBJ2-1): EAGVVQSPRYKIIEKKQPVAFWCNPISGHNTLYWYLQNLGQGPELLIRYENEEAVDDSQLPKDRFSAERLKGVDSTLKIQPAELGDSAVYLCASSSSRYNEQFFGPGTRLTVL.

This clonotype was recorded once. This sequence joins TRBV10-1 and TRBJ2-5, with a tentative D call TRBD1 (6 bases). The CDR3 extends over 13 amino acids. The germline gives CDR1 WNHNN, CDR2 SYGVQD (reference sequence). The germline V and J ends were trimmed by 7 bases and 0 bases, with 9 bases remaining between them. The CDR3 here is CASKYRDQETQYF. The CDR3 region has the DNA TGCGCCAGCAAATACAGGGACCAAGAGACCCAGTACTTC.

The chain combines TRBV29-1 with TRBJ2-7, with TRBD2 matching 11 bases. Germline loops: CDR1 SQVTM, CDR2 ANQGSEA. V dropped 1 base and J dropped 7; count of bases not matched to a gene: 12. The CDR3 sequence is 16 residues long. The CDR3 DNA sequence: TGCAGCGTTGAAGGGTACGGGCTAGCGGGAGGTAAAGAGCAGTACTTC. Encoded protein: CSVEGYGLAGGKEQYF.

This clonotype occurred many times. This chain joins TRBV4-1 and TRBJ1-4; no firm D call. This CDR3 has 14 residues. CDR1 MGHRA and CDR2 YSYEKL come from the germline V gene. V was pared by 1 base and J by 7 bases, with 10 bases between. As DNA, the CDR3 is TGCGCCAGCAGCCAAGTGCCAGGAACTGAAAAACTGTTTTTT. Protein: CASSQVPGTEKLFF.